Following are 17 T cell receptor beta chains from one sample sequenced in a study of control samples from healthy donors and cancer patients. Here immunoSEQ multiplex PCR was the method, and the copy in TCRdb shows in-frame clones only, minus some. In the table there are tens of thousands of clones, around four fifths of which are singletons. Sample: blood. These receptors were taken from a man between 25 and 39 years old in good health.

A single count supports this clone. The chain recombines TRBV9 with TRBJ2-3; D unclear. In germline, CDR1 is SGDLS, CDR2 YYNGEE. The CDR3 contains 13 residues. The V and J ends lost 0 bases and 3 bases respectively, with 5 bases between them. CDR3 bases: TGTGCCAGCAGCGTAGCCCCTACAGATACGCAGTATTTT. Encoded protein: CASSVAPTDTQYF.

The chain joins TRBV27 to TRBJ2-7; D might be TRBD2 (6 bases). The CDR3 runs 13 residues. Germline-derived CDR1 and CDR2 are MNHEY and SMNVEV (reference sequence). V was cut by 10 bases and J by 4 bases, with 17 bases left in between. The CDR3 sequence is CATRRDSFYEQYF. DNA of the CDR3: TGTGCCACCCGCCGGGACTCCTTTTACGAGCAGTACTTC.

The chain's CDR3 is CASSLSQGSDSGANVLTF. The DNA of the CDR3 is TGTGCCAGCAGCTTATCCCAGGGGTCGGATTCTGGGGCCAACGTCCTGACTTTC. The V gene is TRBV7-2, the J gene TRBJ2-6; tentative D call: TRBD1 (6 bases). The CDR3 has 18 amino acids. Trimming shortened V by 2 bases and J by 1 base, and 15 bases separated the two germline ends. Per the germline V gene, CDR1 is SGHTA and CDR2 is FQGNSA.

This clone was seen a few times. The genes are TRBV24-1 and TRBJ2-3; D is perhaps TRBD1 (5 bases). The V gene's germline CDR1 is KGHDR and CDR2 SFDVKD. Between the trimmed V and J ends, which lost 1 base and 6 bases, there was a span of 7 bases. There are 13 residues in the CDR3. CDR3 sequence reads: CATSDLGADTQYF. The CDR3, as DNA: TGTGCCACCAGTGATTTAGGGGCCGATACGCAGTATTTT.

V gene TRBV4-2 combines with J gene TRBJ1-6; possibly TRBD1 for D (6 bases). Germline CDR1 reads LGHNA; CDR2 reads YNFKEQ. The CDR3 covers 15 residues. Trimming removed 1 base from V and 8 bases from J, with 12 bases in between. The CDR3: CASSQVQGLDSPLHF. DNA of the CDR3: TGTGCCAGCAGCCAAGTTCAGGGGCTAGATTCACCCCTCCACTTT.

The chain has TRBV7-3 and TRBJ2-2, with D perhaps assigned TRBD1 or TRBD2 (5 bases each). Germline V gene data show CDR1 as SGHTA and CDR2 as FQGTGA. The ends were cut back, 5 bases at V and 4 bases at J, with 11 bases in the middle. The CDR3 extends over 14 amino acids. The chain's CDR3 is CASSPNGATGELFF. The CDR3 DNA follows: TGTGCCAGCAGCCCCAACGGGGCCACCGGGGAGCTGTTTTTT. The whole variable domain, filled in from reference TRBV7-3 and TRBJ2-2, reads GAGVSQTPSNKVTEKGKYVELRCDPISGHTALYWYRQSLGQGPEFLIYFQGTGAADDSGLPNDRFFAVRPEGSVSTLKIQRTERGDSAVYLCASSPNGATGELFFGEGSRLTVL.

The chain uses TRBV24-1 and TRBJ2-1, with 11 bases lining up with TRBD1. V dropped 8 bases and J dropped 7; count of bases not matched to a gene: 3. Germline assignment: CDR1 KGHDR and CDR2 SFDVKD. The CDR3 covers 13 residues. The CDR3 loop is CATKGQGGNEQFF. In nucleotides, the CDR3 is TGTGCCACCAAGGGACAGGGGGGAAATGAGCAGTTCTTC.

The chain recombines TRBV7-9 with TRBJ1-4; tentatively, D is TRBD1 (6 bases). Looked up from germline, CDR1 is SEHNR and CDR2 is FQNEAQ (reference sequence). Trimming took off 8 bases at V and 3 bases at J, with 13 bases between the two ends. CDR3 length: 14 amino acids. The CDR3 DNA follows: TGTGCCAGCGGCTGGGACACCTCTAATGAAAAACTGTTTTTT. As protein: CASGWDTSNEKLFF.

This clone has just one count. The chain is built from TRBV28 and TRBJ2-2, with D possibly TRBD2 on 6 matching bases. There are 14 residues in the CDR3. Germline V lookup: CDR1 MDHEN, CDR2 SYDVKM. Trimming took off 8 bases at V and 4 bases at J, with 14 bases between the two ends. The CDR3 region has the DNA TGTGCCAGCGCTCCGGGACTGAGCACCGGGGAGCTGTTTTTT. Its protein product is CASAPGLSTGELFF.

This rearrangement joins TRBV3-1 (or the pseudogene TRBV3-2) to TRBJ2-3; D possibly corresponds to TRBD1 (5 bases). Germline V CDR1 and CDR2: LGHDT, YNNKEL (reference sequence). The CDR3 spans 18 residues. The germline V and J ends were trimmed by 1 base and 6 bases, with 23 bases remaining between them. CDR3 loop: CASSQVRHFRRAGDTQYF. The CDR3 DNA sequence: TGTGCCAGCAGCCAAGTTAGACACTTCCGGAGAGCAGGGGATACGCAGTATTTT.

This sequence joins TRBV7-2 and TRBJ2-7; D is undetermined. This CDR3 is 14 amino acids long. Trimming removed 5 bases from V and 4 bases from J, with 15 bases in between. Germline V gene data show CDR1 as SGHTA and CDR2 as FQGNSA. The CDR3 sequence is CASSPVPGGYEQYF. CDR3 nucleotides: TGTGCCAGCAGCCCCGTGCCGGGTGGGTACGAGCAGTACTTC. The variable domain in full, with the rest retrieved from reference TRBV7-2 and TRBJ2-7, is GAGVSQSPSNKVTEKGKDVELRCDPISGHTALYWYRQSLGQGLEFLIYFQGNSAPDKSGLPSDRFSAERTGGSVSTLTIQRTQQEDSAVYLCASSPVPGGYEQYFGPGTRLTVT.

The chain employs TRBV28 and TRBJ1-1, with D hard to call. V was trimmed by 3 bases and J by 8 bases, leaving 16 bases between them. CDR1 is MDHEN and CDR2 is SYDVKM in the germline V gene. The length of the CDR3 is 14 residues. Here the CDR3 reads CASSFSGSRREAFF. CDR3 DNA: TGTGCCAGCAGTTTCTCGGGATCGAGGAGGGAAGCTTTCTTT. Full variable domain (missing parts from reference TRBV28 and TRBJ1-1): DVKVTQSSRYLVKRTGEKVFLECVQDMDHENMFWYRQDPGLGLRLIYFSYDVKMKEKGDIPEGYSVSREKKERFSLILESASTNQTSMYLCASSFSGSRREAFFGQGTRLTVV.

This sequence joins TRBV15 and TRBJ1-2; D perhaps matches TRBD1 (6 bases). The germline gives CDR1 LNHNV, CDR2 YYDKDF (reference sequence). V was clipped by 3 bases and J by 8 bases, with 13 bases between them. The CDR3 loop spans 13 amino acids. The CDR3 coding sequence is TGTGCCACCAGCAGCGGGACAAGATGGGGCTACACCTTC. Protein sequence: CATSSGTRWGYTF.

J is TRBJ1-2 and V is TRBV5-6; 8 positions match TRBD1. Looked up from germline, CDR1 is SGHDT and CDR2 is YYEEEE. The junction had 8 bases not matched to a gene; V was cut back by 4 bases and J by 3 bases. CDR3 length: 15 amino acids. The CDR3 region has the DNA TGTGCCAGCAGCGATTCAGGGGGCGAAGACTATGGCTACACCTTC. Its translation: CASSDSGGEDYGYTF.

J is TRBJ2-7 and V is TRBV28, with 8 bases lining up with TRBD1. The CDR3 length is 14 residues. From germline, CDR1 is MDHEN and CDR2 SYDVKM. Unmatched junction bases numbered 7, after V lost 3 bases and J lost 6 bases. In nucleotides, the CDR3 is TGTGCCAGCAGTTTTAACAGGGGGTCGGGCGAGCAGTACTTC. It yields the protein CASSFNRGSGEQYF.

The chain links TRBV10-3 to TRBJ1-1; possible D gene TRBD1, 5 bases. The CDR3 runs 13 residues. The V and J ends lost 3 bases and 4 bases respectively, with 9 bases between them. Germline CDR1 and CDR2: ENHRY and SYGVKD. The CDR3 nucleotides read TGTGCCATCAGTGACTGGGGACCCACTGAAGCTTTCTTT. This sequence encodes CAISDWGPTEAFF.

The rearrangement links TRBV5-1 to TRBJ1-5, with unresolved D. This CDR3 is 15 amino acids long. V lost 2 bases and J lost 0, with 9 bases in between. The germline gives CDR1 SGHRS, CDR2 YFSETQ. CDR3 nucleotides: TGCGCCAGCAGCTTAGAGGGAAATAGCAATCAGCCCCAGCATTTT. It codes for CASSLEGNSNQPQHF.